This T cell receptor beta chain is drawn from a study of blood T cell repertoires in COVID-19. Overall study: Sites in the United States, Italy and Spain provided acute and convalescent COVID-19 samples. Sample material is recorded as cDNA or gDNA derived from T cells, B-cell-depleted T cells, or PBMCs.

V dropped 4 bases and J dropped 1 base, with 14 bases sitting between them. Germline loops: CDR1 LGHDT, CDR2 YNNKEL (reference sequence). The CDR3 runs 17 residues. Authors' methods: Estimation of nucleated cell counts was performed using reference gene primer amplification. The method was immunoSEQ multiplex PCR; TCRdb's version includes in-frame clones alone and lacks a portion of them. V, J and clone size are taken as reported in that table, and D and trimming were inferred from the DNA itself. The sample yields around 250,000 clones, approximately 85% seen once. The clonotype was recovered from a man older than 75 with acute or convalescent COVID-19. This sequence joins TRBV3-1 (or the pseudogene TRBV3-2) and TRBJ1-6; D is unclear. Specimen: peripheral blood. CDR3 DNA: TGTGCCAGCAGCCTCGGAGGAGGCTCTTCCTATAATTCACCCCTCCACTTT. It translates to CASSLGGGSSYNSPLHF.